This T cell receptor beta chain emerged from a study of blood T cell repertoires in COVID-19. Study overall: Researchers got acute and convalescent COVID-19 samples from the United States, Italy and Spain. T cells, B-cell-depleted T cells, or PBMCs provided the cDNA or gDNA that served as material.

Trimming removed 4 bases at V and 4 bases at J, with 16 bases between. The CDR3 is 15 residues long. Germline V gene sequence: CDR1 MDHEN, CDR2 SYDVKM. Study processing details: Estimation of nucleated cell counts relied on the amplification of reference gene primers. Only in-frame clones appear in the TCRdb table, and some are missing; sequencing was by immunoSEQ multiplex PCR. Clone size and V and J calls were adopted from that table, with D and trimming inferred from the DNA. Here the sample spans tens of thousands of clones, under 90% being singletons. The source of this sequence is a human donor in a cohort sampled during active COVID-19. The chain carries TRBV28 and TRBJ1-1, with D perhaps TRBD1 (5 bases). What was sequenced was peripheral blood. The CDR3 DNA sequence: TGTGCCAGCAGTTCGGGGGGTCCGGGAGGCACTGAAGCTTTCTTT. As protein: CASSSGGPGGTEAFF.